This is a list of T cell receptor beta chains from one sample in a study of T cell responses to AZD1222 COVID-19 vaccine. Clones were sequenced by immunoSEQ multiplex PCR, and TCRdb holds only the in-frame ones, with some missing. The sample contains about 140,000 clones, over 75% of which appear only once. This specimen was peripheral blood, taken on day 0 of AZD1222 vaccination. These receptors were obtained from an adult in good health. CDR3s include the opening cysteine and the closing phenylalanine or tryptophan. Each record gives: clone size, V gene, CDR3 protein. The size of a clone is reported for some rows only, either as once, few or many, or as a class for expanded clones.

abundance: .
v_gene: TRBV7-9
CDR3aa: CASSYLQGVTEAFF

abundance: once
v_gene: TRBV5-4
CDR3aa: CASSSGWGNTEAFF

abundance: .
v_gene: TRBV19
CDR3aa: CASSSRDGAGNTIYF

abundance: .
v_gene: TRBV29-1
CDR3aa: CSVDQPGAEQFF

abundance: .
v_gene: TRBV20-1
CDR3aa: CSVSGVTTIYF

abundance: .
v_gene: TRBV5-5
CDR3aa: CASSTLAGSNTGELFF

abundance: .
v_gene: TRBV28
CDR3aa: CASSLPLTGIPSLQYF

abundance: .
v_gene: TRBV5-1
CDR3aa: CASSLESGQAPYEQYF

abundance: .
v_gene: TRBV7-6
CDR3aa: CASSLGGRGTNYGYTF

abundance: .
v_gene: TRBV19
CDR3aa: CASSIAGVFDTQYF